The 20 T cell receptor beta chains below were found in one sample sequenced in a study of identical twins. Using its own MiXCR run on the 5' RACE reads, TCRdb lists one record per CDR3 protein. Altogether approximately 890,000 distinct CDR3 sequences are present, 12% being singletons, with the ten largest covering about 1.5%. These data also featured in a second study, about yellow fever vaccine responses in identical twins.

Material for sequencing was PBMCs. All receptors derive from a young woman in good health.

This clonotype was observed a handful of times. The J gene is TRBJ2-3, the V gene TRBV5-6; D not resolved. This CDR3 contains 15 residues. Trimming left V 7 bases short and J 0 bases short, with 15 bases between. CDR1 and CDR2 from the germline V gene are SGHDT and YYEEEE. CDR3 DNA sequence: TGTGCCAGCTCTAGACTGAAAACTAGCACAGATACGCAGTATTTT. This encodes CASSRLKTSTDTQYF.

The CDR3 region is CASSLHGGPAGNEQFF. Written as DNA, the CDR3 is TGTGCCAGCAGCCTCCACGGGGGCCCTGCGGGGAATGAGCAGTTCTTC. The J gene is TRBJ2-1, the V gene TRBV7-2; D is possibly TRBD1 or TRBD2 (6 bases each). The CDR3 consists of 16 residues. Germline V CDR1 and CDR2: SGHTA, FQGNSA. Trimming took 5 bases from V and 7 from J, leaving 21 bases between them.

This chain links TRBV20-1 with TRBJ2-7, with TRBD1 identical over 9 bases. The CDR3 loop spans 14 amino acids. Germline CDR1 and CDR2: DFQATT and SNEGSKA (reference sequence). The V and J ends lost 3 bases and 5 bases, in that order; junction bases with no gene match: 8. The CDR3 DNA reads TGCAGTGCTAGGCGGGACAGGGTCCTGGACGAGCAGTACTTC. It specifies CSARRDRVLDEQYF.

V and J are TRBV14 and TRBJ2-3, with 11 bases identical to TRBD2. Germline CDR1 SGHDN, CDR2 FVKESK. The CDR3 is made up of 16 amino acids. The V gene end was trimmed by 3 bases and the J gene end by 0 bases; junction bases not matched to a gene: 2. The CDR3 DNA is TGTGCCAGCAGCCATAGCGGGAGGGCAAGCACAGATACGCAGTATTTT. Its translation: CASSHSGRASTDTQYF.

This clonotype was seen only a few times. The chain is built from TRBV7-2 and TRBJ1-1; TRBD1 might be the D (6 bases). Germline values: CDR1 SGHTA, CDR2 FQGNSA. The CDR3 sequence is 14 residues long. Trimming pared 4 bases from V and 3 bases from J, leaving 12 bases between. Here the CDR3 DNA reads TGTGCCAGCAGCTCGGGGGCCGGGTACACTGAAGCTTTCTTT. Amino acid sequence: CASSSGAGYTEAFF.

The chain employs TRBV10-3 and TRBJ2-3, with D uncertain. Germline values: CDR1 ENHRY, CDR2 SYGVKD. V was trimmed by 1 base and J by 0 bases, leaving 5 bases between them. The CDR3 has 14 amino acids. The CDR3, as DNA: TGTGCCATCAGTGAGTACGACAGCACAGATACGCAGTATTTT. Translated, it gives CAISEYDSTDTQYF.

In this sample, this clonotype turned up a few times. The V call is TRBV5-6, the J call TRBJ1-1; the match to TRBD1 covers 7 bases. Germline V gene data show CDR1 as SGHDT and CDR2 as YYEEEE. The J segment lost 7 bases and the V segment lost 4 bases, leaving 7 bases of the junction unmatched. CDR3 length equals 13 residues. The CDR3 nucleotides are TGTGCCAGCAGCGGAGGGGGCTTGGTTGAAGCTTTCTTT. As protein: CASSGGGLVEAFF. The full variable domain, rest sourced from reference TRBV5-6 and TRBJ1-1, is DAGVTQSPTHLIKTRGQQVTLRCSPKSGHDTVSWYQQALGQGPQFIFQYYEEEERQRGNFPDRFSGHQFPNYSSELNVNALLLGDSALYLCASSGGGLVEAFFGQGTRLTVV.

The chain links TRBV12-3 or TRBV12-4 to TRBJ2-7; D is unresolved. V was cut by 5 bases and J by 1 base, with 9 bases left in between. There are 13 residues in the CDR3. For the CDR3, the DNA is TGTGCCAGCAGTGGGCGTCAGTCCTACGAGCAGTACTTC. Translated: CASSGRQSYEQYF.

This clonotype occurred a few times. This sequence joins TRBV20-1 and TRBJ2-1, with a weak D call TRBD2 (6 bases). CDR3 length: 15 residues. The ends were cut back, 4 bases at V and 0 bases at J, with 13 bases in the middle. Germline V lookup: CDR1 DFQATT, CDR2 SNEGSKA (reference sequence). The CDR3 protein is CSANMGGPSYNEQFF. The DNA for the CDR3 is TGCAGTGCTAATATGGGAGGTCCCTCCTACAATGAGCAGTTCTTC.

The DNA of the CDR3 is TGTGCCAGCAGTGTAGGACTAGCCTCAGCCTACGAGCAGTACTTC. Its protein product is CASSVGLASAYEQYF. The rearrangement links TRBV2 to TRBJ2-7, with 8 bases identical to TRBD2. The CDR3 is made up of 15 amino acids. Per the germline V gene, CDR1 is SNHLY and CDR2 is FYNNEI. V shed 4 bases, J shed 2 bases, and the junction held 7 bases outside the gene matches.

The genes are TRBV5-1 and TRBJ2-4; 10 bases align to TRBD1. Germline lookup yields CDR1 SGHRS and CDR2 YFSETQ. The CDR3 is 17 amino acids. V lost 4 bases, J lost 3 bases, and 10 bases stayed unmatched. For the CDR3, the DNA is TGCGCCAGCAGCCCGCTGACAGGGGGCATCGGCAAAAACATTCAGTACTTC. Protein sequence: CASSPLTGGIGKNIQYF.

The rearrangement joins TRBV9 to TRBJ1-2; D is uncertain. This CDR3 has 14 amino acids. Germline loops: CDR1 SGDLS, CDR2 YYNGEE. V dropped 0 bases and J dropped 4 bases, with 10 bases sitting between them. The CDR3 DNA follows: TGTGCCAGCAGCGTAGTAGGCACAAGCTATGGCTACACCTTC. This gives the protein CASSVVGTSYGYTF.

This chain joins TRBV7-8 and TRBJ1-2; 7 nucleotides match TRBD1. The germline V gene has CDR1 SGHVS and CDR2 FQNEAQ. V lost 5 bases to trimming and J lost 8 bases; unmatched junction nucleotides: 8. The CDR3 has 13 residues. CDR3 sequence (DNA): TGTGCCAGCAGCCTGACAGGGAATAACGGCTACACCTTC. The encoded protein is CASSLTGNNGYTF.

There are a few counts of this clonotype. The chain carries TRBV20-1 and TRBJ2-7; D remains ambiguous. Trimming removed 5 bases from V and 4 bases from J, with 18 bases in between. The CDR3 spans 14 residues. Germline V gene sequence: CDR1 DFQATT, CDR2 SNEGSKA (reference sequence). Here the CDR3 reads CSAQEALVGYEQYF. For the CDR3, the DNA is TGCAGTGCTCAAGAGGCTCTAGTTGGTTACGAGCAGTACTTC.

The chain is built from TRBV18 and TRBJ2-3; D may be TRBD2 (6 bases). This CDR3 comprises 16 residues. Trimming took 2 bases from V and 4 from J, leaving 16 bases between them. CDR1 and CDR2 (germline): KGHSH, LQKENI. The CDR3 DNA follows: TGTGCCAGCTCACCAGAGGGGCTAGCGCCGGCAGATACGCAGTATTTT. Protein: CASSPEGLAPADTQYF.

The sample holds a few counts of this clonotype. The V call is TRBV7-9, the J call TRBJ2-3, with D uncertain. Per the germline V gene, CDR1 is SEHNR and CDR2 is FQNEAQ (reference sequence). The CDR3 has 13 residues. The V and J ends lost 5 bases and 0 bases respectively, with 6 bases between them. The CDR3 DNA sequence: TGTGCCAGCAGCACCCATAGCACAGATACGCAGTATTTT. Amino acid sequence: CASSTHSTDTQYF.

This clonotype was counted a few times. This chain connects TRBV10-3 to TRBJ1-4, with unresolved D. The V and J ends lost 0 bases and 8 bases respectively, with 4 bases between them. The CDR3 runs 12 residues. Germline-derived CDR1 and CDR2 are ENHRY and SYGVKD. The chain's CDR3 is CAISESTEKLFF. For the CDR3, the DNA is TGTGCCATCAGTGAGTCGACAGAAAAACTGTTTTTT.

This clonotype has at least ten counts. The chain has TRBV20-1 and TRBJ1-2, with D unresolved. Trimming pared 6 bases from V and 4 bases from J, leaving 18 bases between. This CDR3 is 14 amino acids long. Germline CDR1 and CDR2: DFQATT and SNEGSKA (reference sequence). The CDR3 DNA sequence: TGCAGTGCCCAAGTTAATAATTTAATCTATGGCTACACCTTC. This gives the protein CSAQVNNLIYGYTF.

V and J are TRBV14 and TRBJ1-2; no reliable D call. The CDR3 is 13 amino acids. V lost 0 bases to trimming and J lost 4 bases, with 6 bases between them. The germline CDR1 and CDR2 sequences are SGHDN and FVKESK. DNA of the CDR3: TGTGCCAGCAGCCAAGAAGAATCCTATGGCTACACCTTC. This translates into CASSQEESYGYTF.

The rearrangement links TRBV15 to TRBJ2-5; D call uncertain. This CDR3 spans 15 amino acids. Germline lookup yields CDR1 LNHNV and CDR2 YYDKDF (reference sequence). Trimming pared 0 bases from V and 4 bases from J, leaving 12 bases between. The CDR3 is CATSREVLSPETQYF. The CDR3 DNA is TGTGCCACCAGCAGAGAAGTCCTTTCACCAGAGACCCAGTACTTC.